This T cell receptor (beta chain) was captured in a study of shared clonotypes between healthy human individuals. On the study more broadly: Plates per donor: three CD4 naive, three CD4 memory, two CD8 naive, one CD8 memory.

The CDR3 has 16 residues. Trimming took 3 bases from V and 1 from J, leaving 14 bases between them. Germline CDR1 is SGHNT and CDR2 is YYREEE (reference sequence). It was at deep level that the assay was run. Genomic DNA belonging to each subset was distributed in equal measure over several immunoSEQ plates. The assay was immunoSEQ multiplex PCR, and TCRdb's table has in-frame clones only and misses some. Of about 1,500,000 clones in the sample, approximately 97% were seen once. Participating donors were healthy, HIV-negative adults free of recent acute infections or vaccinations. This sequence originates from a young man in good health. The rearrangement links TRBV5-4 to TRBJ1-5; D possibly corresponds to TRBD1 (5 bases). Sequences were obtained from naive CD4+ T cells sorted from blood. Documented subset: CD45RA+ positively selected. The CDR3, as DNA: TGTGCCAGCAGCTCGGACAAGGGAGGGAGCAATCAGCCCCAGCATTTT. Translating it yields CASSSDKGGSNQPQHF.